A single sample gave rise to the 18 T cell receptor beta chains below, sequenced in a study of stem cell transplantation in POMP-related autoinflammatory disease. What these receptors recognize is not known. Some clones are missing from TCRdb's copy, which holds only in-frame ones; the method was immunoSEQ multiplex PCR. The table has about 9,200 clones, roughly nine tenths seen once. General study results and limits: A trend toward lower repertoire diversity and greater clonality appeared in every analyzed T-cell subset of PRAID patients. Fewer unique TRB V-J gene pairings were identified in patients with PRAID.

The sequencing used CD8+ T cells from PBMCs, collected before stem cell transplantation. Every receptor here comes from a human donor with POMP-related autoinflammation and immune dysregulation (PRAID).

The chain combines TRBV6-1 with TRBJ2-1, with 9 bases fitting TRBD2. The V gene's germline CDR1 is MNHNS and CDR2 SASEGT. The length of the CDR3 is 16 residues. Trimming took 2 bases from V and 9 from J; bases not matched to a gene: 11. The CDR3 DNA follows: TGTGCCAGCAGTGAAAGGAAAGGATGGCGGGAGGGTGAGCAGTTCTTC. Translating gives CASSERKGWREGEQFF.

The V call is TRBV6-5, the J call TRBJ2-1; D remains unclear. The CDR3 contains 13 residues. V lost 3 bases, J lost 4 bases, and 7 bases lay in between. Looked up from germline, CDR1 is MNHEY and CDR2 is SVGAGI. CDR3 region: CASSYAAYNEQFF. In DNA form, the CDR3 reads TGTGCCAGCAGTTATGCGGCGTACAATGAGCAGTTCTTC.

The V gene is TRBV7-9, the J gene TRBJ1-2; TRBD1 might be the D (5 bases). This CDR3 spans 13 amino acids. Looked up from germline, CDR1 is SEHNR and CDR2 is FQNEAQ (reference sequence). V was shortened by 1 base and J by 8 bases, with 11 bases between the two germline ends. CDR3 protein: CASSLGGAGGYTF. As DNA, the CDR3 is TGTGCCAGCAGCTTAGGGGGCGCCGGAGGCTACACCTTC.

This rearrangement joins TRBV4-1 to TRBJ1-3; possible D gene TRBD1, 5 bases. Looked up from germline, CDR1 is MGHRA and CDR2 is YSYEKL. V lost 1 base to trimming and J lost 4 bases, with 17 bases between them. There are 17 residues in the CDR3. The CDR3 here is CASSQVFARETGNTIYF. The DNA of the CDR3 is TGCGCCAGCAGCCAAGTCTTCGCCAGGGAGACAGGAAACACCATATATTTT.

This chain links TRBV6-5 with TRBJ1-1; the D gene is possibly TRBD1 (6 bases). Germline values: CDR1 MNHEY, CDR2 SVGAGI. V shed 2 bases and J shed 4 bases, with 14 bases lying between them. The CDR3 loop spans 15 amino acids. CDR3 sequence: CASSYGPGAGTEAFF. CDR3 nucleotides: TGTGCCAGCAGTTACGGTCCGGGGGCGGGCACTGAAGCTTTCTTT.

The chain joins TRBV5-8 to TRBJ2-1; 10 nucleotides line up with TRBD2. The V gene's germline CDR1 is SGHTS and CDR2 YDEGEE. The junction had 8 bases not matched to a gene; V was cut back by 6 bases and J by 8 bases. The CDR3 has 14 residues. The CDR3 region is CASTSGSFGDEQFF. DNA of the CDR3: TGTGCCAGCACTAGCGGGAGTTTCGGCGATGAGCAGTTCTTC.

The chain uses TRBV9 and TRBJ1-5; D is ambiguous. Germline V gene data show CDR1 as SGDLS and CDR2 as YYNGEE. Deletions cut 7 bases from V and 2 bases from J, with 16 bases between. The CDR3 is 15 amino acids. CDR3 sequence reads: CASSQVVVGNQPQHF. CDR3 bases: TGTGCCAGCTCTCAAGTAGTGGTAGGCAATCAGCCCCAGCATTTT.

The table lists this clone with a few counts. The J gene is TRBJ2-5, the V gene TRBV16; a possible D gene is TRBD1 (6 bases). This CDR3 contains 14 residues. Trimming pared 3 bases from V and 5 bases from J, leaving 13 bases between. The germline V gene encodes CDR1 KGHSY and CDR2 FQNENV. CDR3 residues: CASSHSPGHETQYF. The CDR3 coding sequence is TGTGCCAGCAGCCACTCTCCGGGACATGAGACCCAGTACTTC.

This chain links TRBV19 with TRBJ2-2; no clear D. The CDR3 has 10 amino acids. Trimming cost V 8 bases and J 6 bases, with 4 bases left between them. The germline gives CDR1 LNHDA, CDR2 SQIVND (reference sequence). CDR3: CASGSGELFF. CDR3 DNA: TGTGCCAGTGGATCCGGGGAGCTGTTTTTT.

The V call is TRBV28, the J call TRBJ2-3, with D maybe TRBD2 (5 bases). The V end was cut by 3 bases, the J end by 3 bases, with 19 bases between. Germline V gives CDR1 MDHEN, CDR2 SYDVKM. The CDR3 loop spans 17 amino acids. CDR3 DNA sequence: TGTGCCAGCAGTTTCGGCCCGGCGAGGGCCCCTACAGATACGCAGTATTTT. It specifies CASSFGPARAPTDTQYF. Combining the CDR3 with reference TRBV28 and TRBJ2-3 gives the whole variable domain DVKVTQSSRYLVKRTGEKVFLECVQDMDHENMFWYRQDPGLGLRLIYFSYDVKMKEKGDIPEGYSVSREKKERFSLILESASTNQTSMYLCASSFGPARAPTDTQYFGPGTRLTVL.

The V and J genes are TRBV29-1 and TRBJ1-1; 9 nucleotides line up with TRBD1. The CDR3 has 12 residues. V trimming: 6 bases; J trimming: 2 bases; junction bases outside the gene matches: 1. Germline loops: CDR1 SQVTM, CDR2 ANQGSEA. Written as DNA, the CDR3 is TGCAGCGTGACAGGGGGAAACACTGAAGCTTTCTTT. This codes for CSVTGGNTEAFF.

V is TRBV7-9 and J is TRBJ1-1, with TRBD1 as a possible D gene (5 bases). This CDR3 is 15 amino acids long. V lost 0 bases and J 0 bases, leaving 8 bases between the germline ends. Germline lookup yields CDR1 SEHNR and CDR2 FQNEAQ (reference sequence). The CDR3 DNA is TGTGCCAGCAGCTTAGCGCTGGGGGTGAACACTGAAGCTTTCTTT. Its protein is CASSLALGVNTEAFF.

The chain uses TRBV7-9 and TRBJ2-3, with 15 bases identical to TRBD2. Trimming cost V 5 bases and J 0 bases; bases outside gene matches: 6. The CDR3 has 18 residues. CDR1 SEHNR and CDR2 FQNEAQ come from the germline V gene (reference sequence). CDR3: CASSPGLAGGASTDTQYF. CDR3 sequence (DNA): TGTGCCAGCAGCCCGGGACTAGCGGGGGGAGCTAGCACAGATACGCAGTATTTT.

For the CDR3, the DNA is TGTGCCAGCAGTGACAGTGACAATCAGCCCCAGCATTTT. The encoded protein is CASSDSDNQPQHF. The V and J genes are TRBV2 and TRBJ1-5; the D is unclear. V lost 3 bases and J 3 bases, leaving 6 bases between the germline ends. CDR1 and CDR2 (germline): SNHLY, FYNNEI. The CDR3 consists of 13 residues.

The chain links TRBV5-1 to TRBJ1-3; D remains ambiguous. CDR1 is SGHRS and CDR2 is YFSETQ in the germline V gene. V was cut by 5 bases and J by 3 bases, with 9 bases left in between. The CDR3 runs 13 residues. The CDR3 nucleotides read TGCGCCAGCAGAAAAGGATTTGGAAACACCATATATTTT. It codes for CASRKGFGNTIYF.

The chain employs TRBV27 and TRBJ2-2; no clear D. The CDR3 contains 16 residues. The germline CDR1 and CDR2 sequences are MNHEY and SMNVEV (reference sequence). V lost 6 bases and J 4 bases, leaving 18 bases between the germline ends. CDR3 nucleotide sequence: TGTGCCAGCAGCCAAGGACCGATGGGGTCCACCGGGGAGCTGTTTTTT. As protein: CASSQGPMGSTGELFF.

The chain couples TRBV13 to TRBJ1-1, with a weak D call TRBD1 (5 bases). Between the trimmed V and J ends, which lost 7 bases and 6 bases, there was a span of 12 bases. The CDR3 totals 12 residues. Looked up from germline, CDR1 is PRHDT and CDR2 is FYEKMQ (reference sequence). The CDR3 spells CASTLQGAEAFF. The CDR3, as DNA: TGTGCCAGCACCCTTCAGGGAGCTGAAGCTTTCTTT.

The genes are TRBV10-2 and TRBJ1-5; D perhaps matches TRBD1 (6 bases). V lost 4 bases, J lost 2 bases, and 12 bases lay in between. The CDR3 runs to 15 residues. Germline V gives CDR1 WSHSY, CDR2 SAAADI. For the CDR3, the DNA is TGCGCCAGCAGTGTGCGACAGGTGGGCAATCAGCCCCAGCATTTT. Protein product: CASSVRQVGNQPQHF.